This T cell receptor (beta chain) is drawn from a study of identifying expanded T cells in peripheral blood. General study findings and limits: Over about two and four weeks, about 15 and 19 clones changed, versus approximately 1.2 between replicates. Variance in clone template counts between roughly two-week samples significantly increased with total template count across all healthy donors.

This CDR3 is built from 13 residues. The ends were cut back, 4 bases at V and 4 bases at J, with 10 bases in the middle. CDR1 is SGHDT, CDR2 YYEEEE, per germline. Details on this clone: Its antigen is still unknown.

Sequencing was performed with immunoSEQ multiplex PCR; in TCRdb, only in-frame clones are kept and a portion is missing. The sample carries fewer than 85,000 clones, over 75% recorded once. No infections or other immune events were documented during collection. What was sequenced was blood. The chain is built from TRBV5-6 and TRBJ2-3; the D gene is possibly TRBD2 (6 bases). The receptor was derived from a person aged 18 to 75 in good health. The CDR3 DNA reads as TGTGCCAGCAGCCCCGGGAGCTCAGATACGCAGTATTTT. Encoded protein: CASSPGSSDTQYF.